This TCR beta chain was sequenced during a study of blood T cell repertoires in COVID-19. V lost 7 bases and J 0 bases, leaving 15 bases between the germline ends. The germline V gene has CDR1 LNHDA and CDR2 SQIVND (reference sequence). CDR3 size: 15 residues. The repertoire was sequenced with immunoSEQ multiplex PCR; TCRdb's copy has only in-frame clones and lacks some. The data show 200,000 to 250,000 clones, 80% to 85% seen once. The sequence was obtained from a man aged 25 to 45 with active or convalescent COVID-19. What was sequenced was peripheral blood. The chain employs TRBV19 and TRBJ1-2; D is unresolved. DNA of the CDR3: TGTGCCAGTATTGATCCCGCTTTAGCTAACTATGGCTACACCTTC. It is translated as CASIDPALANYGYTF.